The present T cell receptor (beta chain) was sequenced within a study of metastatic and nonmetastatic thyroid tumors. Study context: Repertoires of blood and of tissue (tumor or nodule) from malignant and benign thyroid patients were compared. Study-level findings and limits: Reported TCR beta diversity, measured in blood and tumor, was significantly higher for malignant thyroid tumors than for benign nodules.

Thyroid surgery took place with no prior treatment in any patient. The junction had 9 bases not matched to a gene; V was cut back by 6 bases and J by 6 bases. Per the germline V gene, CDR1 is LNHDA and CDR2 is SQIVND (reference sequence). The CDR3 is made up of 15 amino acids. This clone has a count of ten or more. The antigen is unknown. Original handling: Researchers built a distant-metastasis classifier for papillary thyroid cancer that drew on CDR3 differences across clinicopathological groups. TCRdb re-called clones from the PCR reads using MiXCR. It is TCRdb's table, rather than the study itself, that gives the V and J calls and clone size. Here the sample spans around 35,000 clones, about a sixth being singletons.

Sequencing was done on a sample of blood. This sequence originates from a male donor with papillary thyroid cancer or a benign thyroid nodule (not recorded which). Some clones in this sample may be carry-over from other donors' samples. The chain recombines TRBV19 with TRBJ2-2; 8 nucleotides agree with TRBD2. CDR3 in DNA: TGTGCCAGTAGGCCGGGACTAGGAACTTCCGGGGAGCTGTTTTTT. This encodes CASRPGLGTSGELFF. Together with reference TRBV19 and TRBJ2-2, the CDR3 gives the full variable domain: DGGITQSPKYLFRKEGQNVTLSCEQNLNHDAMYWYRQDPGQGLRLIYYSQIVNDFQKGDIAEGYSVSREKKESFPLTVTSAQKNPTAFYLCASRPGLGTSGELFFGEGSRLTVL.